This entry is about one TCR beta chain. From germline, CDR1 is SQVTM and CDR2 ANQGSEA. The CDR3 covers 16 residues. Trimming removed 6 bases from V and 4 bases from J; junction bases left unmatched: 13. These data belong to a study of blood T cell repertoires in COVID-19. As for the study in general: Whether acute or convalescent, the COVID-19 samples came from the United States, Italy and Spain. Nucleic acid was either cDNA or gDNA, and it came from T cells, B-cell-depleted T cells, or PBMCs.

Study processing details: Estimation of nucleated cell counts relied on the amplification of reference gene primers. Measured with immunoSEQ multiplex PCR; TCRdb has only the in-frame clones, and not every one. V, J and clone size derive from that table, while D and trimming were established from the DNA sequence. The sample yields fewer than 300,000 clones, roughly 83% seen once. The source of this sequence is a woman in her seventies with active or convalescent COVID-19. The sequencing input was peripheral blood. This chain connects TRBV29-1 to TRBJ2-2; 8 nucleotides line up with TRBD1. The CDR3 DNA follows: TGCAGCGTCCCCGGGACAGGAAAGGAGAGCACCGGGGAGCTGTTTTTT. It yields the protein CSVPGTGKESTGELFF.